A selection of T cell receptor beta chains follows, all from one sample in a study of shared clonotypes between healthy human individuals. The assay was immunoSEQ multiplex PCR, and TCRdb's table has in-frame clones only and misses some. The sample consists of approximately 320,000 clones, about nine tenths of them appearing once. The material sequenced was memory CD8+ T cells sorted from blood. The receptors derive from a man younger than 35 in good health. Each CDR3 is given with its conserved first and last residue. Each record gives: D gene, clone size, V gene, J gene, CDR3 DNA, CDR3 protein. The D gene is left open where the match is weak. Expanded clones are given a class, and other clones once, few, many or no size at all.

d_call: TRBD1
clone_size: NA
v_call: TRBV11-2
j_call: TRBJ1-3
cdr3_nt: TGTGCCAGCACCAACCGGGACAGAAGAGGAAACACCATATATTTT
cdr3_aa: CASTNRDRRGNTIYF

d_call: NA
clone_size: NA
v_call: TRBV6-1
j_call: TRBJ1-1
cdr3_nt: TGTGCCAGCAGTTCGACCTGGATCAACACTGAAGCTTTCTTT
cdr3_aa: CASSSTWINTEAFF

d_call: TRBD2
clone_size: few
v_call: TRBV4-2
j_call: TRBJ2-7
cdr3_nt: TGTGCCAGCAGCCTAACTAAGCTAGCGGGGGGGACCTACGAGCAGTACTTC
cdr3_aa: CASSLTKLAGGTYEQYF

d_call: TRBD1
clone_size: NA
v_call: TRBV7-8
j_call: TRBJ2-2
cdr3_nt: TGTGCCAGCAGCTTAGCGACAGGGGCGAACACCGGGGAGCTGTTTTTT
cdr3_aa: CASSLATGANTGELFF

d_call: NA
clone_size: NA
v_call: TRBV5-6
j_call: TRBJ2-5
cdr3_nt: TGTGCCAGCAGCTTGATATTGAAAGAGACCCAGTACTTC
cdr3_aa: CASSLILKETQYF

d_call: NA
clone_size: medium-sized
v_call: TRBV7-8
j_call: TRBJ2-7
cdr3_nt: TGTGCCAGCAGCTTGGGTTCTAGCGAGAGCTCCTACGAGCAGTACTTC
cdr3_aa: CASSLGSSESSYEQYF

d_call: TRBD2
clone_size: NA
v_call: TRBV2
j_call: TRBJ2-7
cdr3_nt: TGTGCCAGCAGTGTCTTAAGCGGGGGGTCCTACGAGCAGTACTTC
cdr3_aa: CASSVLSGGSYEQYF

d_call: TRBD1
clone_size: NA
v_call: TRBV7-9
j_call: TRBJ2-2
cdr3_nt: TGTGCCAGCAACCGACAGGGGCGAAGCACCGGGGAGCTGTTTTTT
cdr3_aa: CASNRQGRSTGELFF

d_call: NA
clone_size: NA
v_call: TRBV6-5
j_call: TRBJ2-7
cdr3_nt: TGTGCCAGCAGTTACTCCTCTTCCTACGAGCAGTACTTC
cdr3_aa: CASSYSSSYEQYF

d_call: TRBD1
clone_size: few
v_call: TRBV19
j_call: TRBJ1-2
cdr3_nt: TGTGCCAGTAGTCCCGGACAGGGCTATGGCTACACCTTC
cdr3_aa: CASSPGQGYGYTF

d_call: NA
clone_size: NA
v_call: TRBV19
j_call: TRBJ2-7
cdr3_nt: TGTGCCAGTAGTACATCCGGAGGAGACGAGCAGTACTTC
cdr3_aa: CASSTSGGDEQYF

d_call: NA
clone_size: NA
v_call: TRBV2
j_call: TRBJ2-7
cdr3_nt: TGTGCCAGCAGCGAGGGGGCGGGGGATCGGTACGAGCAGTACTTC
cdr3_aa: CASSEGAGDRYEQYF

d_call: TRBD1
clone_size: NA
v_call: TRBV10-2
j_call: TRBJ2-1
cdr3_nt: TGCGCCAGCAGTGAATTGGACAGGGGGCCTAATGAGCAGTTCTTC
cdr3_aa: CASSELDRGPNEQFF

d_call: NA
clone_size: NA
v_call: TRBV7-9
j_call: TRBJ2-3
cdr3_nt: TGTGCCAGCAGCCCACCCGACCGCCCCTTGGATACGCAGTATTTT
cdr3_aa: CASSPPDRPLDTQYF

d_call: NA
clone_size: NA
v_call: TRBV6-1
j_call: TRBJ2-2
cdr3_nt: TGTGCCAGCAGTGAATACGGGCCTACTCATTTAAACACCGGGGAGCTGTTTTTT
cdr3_aa: CASSEYGPTHLNTGELFF

d_call: NA
clone_size: NA
v_call: TRBV6-5
j_call: TRBJ2-2
cdr3_nt: TGTGCCAGCAGTTATTTTTCCGCCGGGGAGCTGTTTTTT
cdr3_aa: CASSYFSAGELFF

d_call: NA
clone_size: once
v_call: TRBV5-4
j_call: TRBJ2-7
cdr3_nt: TGTGCCAGCAGCTTGGAGGATTACGAAGGGGAGCAGTACTTC
cdr3_aa: CASSLEDYEGEQYF

d_call: NA
clone_size: NA
v_call: TRBV7-9
j_call: TRBJ2-7
cdr3_nt: TGTGCCAGCAGCTCGACTAGTGCCTACGAGCAGTACTTC
cdr3_aa: CASSSTSAYEQYF

d_call: TRBD1
clone_size: NA
v_call: TRBV25-1
j_call: TRBJ2-7
cdr3_nt: TGTGCCAGCAGTGATCCCGGGACAGATTACGAGCAGTACTTC
cdr3_aa: CASSDPGTDYEQYF

d_call: NA
clone_size: many
v_call: TRBV11-2
j_call: TRBJ1-2
cdr3_nt: TGTGCCAGCAGCTTAACCTATGGCTACACCTTC
cdr3_aa: CASSLTYGYTF

d_call: NA
clone_size: once
v_call: TRBV5-1
j_call: TRBJ1-1
cdr3_nt: TGCGCCAGCAGCACCACGGTGAACACTGAAGCTTTCTTT
cdr3_aa: CASSTTVNTEAFF

d_call: TRBD2
clone_size: once
v_call: TRBV10-3
j_call: TRBJ2-7
cdr3_nt: TGTGCCATCAGTGACCCGGGACTAGCGGGAGTCTACGAGCAGTACTTC
cdr3_aa: CAISDPGLAGVYEQYF

d_call: NA
clone_size: NA
v_call: TRBV7-2
j_call: TRBJ2-7
cdr3_nt: TGTGCCAGCAGCTATTATCCCTCCTACGAGCAGTACTTC
cdr3_aa: CASSYYPSYEQYF

d_call: NA
clone_size: NA
v_call: TRBV10-2
j_call: TRBJ2-1
cdr3_nt: TGCGCCAGCAGTGTATCGCAGGGTTCATACAATGAGCAGTTCTTC
cdr3_aa: CASSVSQGSYNEQFF

d_call: TRBD2
clone_size: NA
v_call: TRBV10-3
j_call: TRBJ2-7
cdr3_nt: TGTGCCATCAGTGAGTCGGGTAGCGGGGGGTCCTACGAGCAGTACTTC
cdr3_aa: CAISESGSGGSYEQYF

d_call: NA
clone_size: NA
v_call: TRBV5-1
j_call: TRBJ1-1
cdr3_nt: TGCGCCAGCACCAACTCGACAGGCAATGAAGCTTTCTTT
cdr3_aa: CASTNSTGNEAFF

d_call: TRBD1
clone_size: NA
v_call: TRBV28
j_call: TRBJ1-2
cdr3_nt: TGTGCCAGCAGTTTATTCCCGGACAGGGAGGATCACTATGGCTACACCTTC
cdr3_aa: CASSLFPDREDHYGYTF

d_call: NA
clone_size: NA
v_call: TRBV7-2
j_call: TRBJ1-1
cdr3_nt: TGTGCCAGCAGGTCCCCCTCCCGGGGGGACACTGAAGCTTTCTTT
cdr3_aa: CASRSPSRGDTEAFF

d_call: TRBD1
clone_size: NA
v_call: TRBV7-7
j_call: TRBJ2-2
cdr3_nt: TGTGCTAGCAGCGCATCAGGGGGTAGCACCGGGGAGCTGTTTTTT
cdr3_aa: CASSASGGSTGELFF

d_call: NA
clone_size: NA
v_call: TRBV7-9
j_call: TRBJ1-5
cdr3_nt: TGTGCCAGCAGCTGGGGGGATCAGCCCCAGCATTTT
cdr3_aa: CASSWGDQPQHF

d_call: TRBD2
clone_size: NA
v_call: TRBV7-2
j_call: TRBJ2-1
cdr3_nt: TGTGCCAGCAGCCCCTTCCTGCGGGAGTCCTCCTACAATGAGCAGTTCTTC
cdr3_aa: CASSPFLRESSYNEQFF

d_call: NA
clone_size: NA
v_call: TRBV6-5
j_call: TRBJ2-1
cdr3_nt: TGTGCCAGCAGGAGCAGCTCCTACAATGAGCAGTTCTTC
cdr3_aa: CASRSSSYNEQFF

d_call: NA
clone_size: NA
v_call: TRBV4-1
j_call: TRBJ2-1
cdr3_nt: TGCGCCAGCAGCCAAGACGATGAGCAGTTCTTC
cdr3_aa: CASSQDDEQFF

d_call: TRBD1
clone_size: NA
v_call: TRBV27
j_call: TRBJ2-7
cdr3_nt: TGTGCCAGCAGTTTCTCGAATTGGGACAGCAGTTACGAGCAGTACTTC
cdr3_aa: CASSFSNWDSSYEQYF

d_call: NA
clone_size: NA
v_call: TRBV11-3
j_call: TRBJ2-7
cdr3_nt: TGTGCCAGCAGCCCCCCCGGGACCGCGGACGAGCAGTACTTC
cdr3_aa: CASSPPGTADEQYF

d_call: NA
clone_size: once
v_call: TRBV4-1
j_call: TRBJ1-1
cdr3_nt: TGCGCCAGCAGCCAAGTAGGGAACACTGAAGCTTTCTTT
cdr3_aa: CASSQVGNTEAFF

d_call: NA
clone_size: NA
v_call: TRBV7-6
j_call: TRBJ2-1
cdr3_nt: TGTGCCAGCAGCTTAACCTCGGGCAACTACAATGAGCAGTTCTTC
cdr3_aa: CASSLTSGNYNEQFF

d_call: NA
clone_size: NA
v_call: TRBV5-8
j_call: TRBJ2-3
cdr3_nt: TGTGCCAGCAGCTTGGAGGTGGTTAGCACAGATACGCAGTATTTT
cdr3_aa: CASSLEVVSTDTQYF

d_call: TRBD2
clone_size: few
v_call: TRBV13
j_call: TRBJ2-3
cdr3_nt: TGTGCCAGCAGCTTGGGACTAGAAGGAGATACGCAGTATTTT
cdr3_aa: CASSLGLEGDTQYF

d_call: TRBD1
clone_size: NA
v_call: TRBV11-2
j_call: TRBJ2-5
cdr3_nt: TGTGCCAGCAGCCTCTCTGGGACAGGGGAGGGAGAGACCCAGTACTTC
cdr3_aa: CASSLSGTGEGETQYF

d_call: NA
clone_size: few
v_call: TRBV6-4
j_call: TRBJ2-3
cdr3_nt: TGTGCCAGCAGTGACTCTGGCCACCCAGATACGCAGTATTTT
cdr3_aa: CASSDSGHPDTQYF

d_call: NA
clone_size: NA
v_call: TRBV20-1
j_call: TRBJ2-7
cdr3_nt: TGCAGTGCTAAACTAGGCTACGAGCAGTACTTC
cdr3_aa: CSAKLGYEQYF

d_call: TRBD2
clone_size: NA
v_call: TRBV5-1
j_call: TRBJ2-3
cdr3_nt: TGCGCCAGCAGCTTGGCACTAGCGACTAGCACAGATACGCAGTATTTT
cdr3_aa: CASSLALATSTDTQYF

d_call: TRBD1
clone_size: NA
v_call: TRBV20-1
j_call: TRBJ1-2
cdr3_nt: TGCAGTTCCGACAGGGGCTACGGCTACACCTTC
cdr3_aa: CSSDRGYGYTF

d_call: NA
clone_size: NA
v_call: TRBV11-2
j_call: TRBJ2-1
cdr3_nt: TGTGCCAGCAGCTTAGCCAGATACGACAATGAGCAGTTCTTC
cdr3_aa: CASSLARYDNEQFF

d_call: NA
clone_size: NA
v_call: TRBV9
j_call: TRBJ2-7
cdr3_nt: TGTGCCAGCAGCATAGGGGGGGGGCTAGCCCCCAACGAGCAGTACTTC
cdr3_aa: CASSIGGGLAPNEQYF

d_call: NA
clone_size: NA
v_call: TRBV28
j_call: TRBJ2-7
cdr3_nt: TGTGCCAGCAGTGCCCGGGGTGGGAGCTCCTACGAGCAGTACTTC
cdr3_aa: CASSARGGSSYEQYF

d_call: NA
clone_size: NA
v_call: TRBV1
j_call: TRBJ2-7
cdr3_nt: TGCACCAGCAGCCAAGGGAACGGGAGCGAGCAGTACTTC
cdr3_aa: CTSSQGNGSEQYF

d_call: NA
clone_size: NA
v_call: TRBV5-1
j_call: TRBJ1-1
cdr3_nt: TGCGCCAGCAGCTTGGGGATAATGAACACTGAAGCTTTCTTT
cdr3_aa: CASSLGIMNTEAFF

d_call: NA
clone_size: NA
v_call: TRBV6-1
j_call: TRBJ2-1
cdr3_nt: TGTGCCAGCAGGGAGACAGTCGCATACAATGAGCAGTTCTTC
cdr3_aa: CASRETVAYNEQFF

d_call: NA
clone_size: NA
v_call: TRBV2
j_call: TRBJ2-7
cdr3_nt: TGTGCCAGCAGTGAGGGGGCCAGGACCGGCACTCCCTACGAGCAGTACTTC
cdr3_aa: CASSEGARTGTPYEQYF

d_call: NA
clone_size: few
v_call: TRBV9
j_call: TRBJ1-1
cdr3_nt: TGTGCCAGCAGCCCCGAACTCGAGGCTCTTGAAGCTTTCTTT
cdr3_aa: CASSPELEALEAFF

d_call: NA
clone_size: NA
v_call: TRBV7-2
j_call: TRBJ2-7
cdr3_nt: TGTGCCAGCAGCTTAGCCGGTGGATGGGGGAACGAGCAGTACTTC
cdr3_aa: CASSLAGGWGNEQYF

d_call: TRBD1
clone_size: NA
v_call: TRBV4-3
j_call: TRBJ2-2
cdr3_nt: TGCGCTAGCAGCCAAAACAGGGGGCGCTCCGGGGAGCTGTTTTTT
cdr3_aa: CASSQNRGRSGELFF

d_call: NA
clone_size: NA
v_call: TRBV7-8
j_call: TRBJ1-2
cdr3_nt: TGTGTAGGGGTCGACAACTATGGCTACACCTTC
cdr3_aa: CVGVDNYGYTF

d_call: TRBD1
clone_size: NA
v_call: TRBV28
j_call: TRBJ1-6
cdr3_nt: TGTGCCAGCAGCAAACCCAGGGGGCGGCAGAATTCACCCCTCCACTTT
cdr3_aa: CASSKPRGRQNSPLHF

d_call: NA
clone_size: NA
v_call: TRBV28
j_call: TRBJ2-2
cdr3_nt: TGTGCCAGCAGTACGTGGGACGGGCACACCGGGGAGCTGTTTTTT
cdr3_aa: CASSTWDGHTGELFF

d_call: NA
clone_size: NA
v_call: TRBV11-2
j_call: TRBJ1-6
cdr3_nt: TGTGCCAGCAGCTTATTAGGGGATTCACCCCTCCACTTT
cdr3_aa: CASSLLGDSPLHF